One T cell receptor (beta chain) is described in this entry. Its target is unknown. This entry comes from a study of response to subunit inactivated influenza vaccine. Regarding the study as a whole: It was suggested by the authors that few new T cells are recruited by each seasonal influenza vaccination.

One entry per CDR3 protein, called by TCRdb with MiXCR from the RT-PCR reads. The sample contains around 850,000 distinct CDR3 sequences, approximately 18% of which appear only once. CDR1 and CDR2 from the germline V gene are LGHDT and YNNKEL (reference sequence). This CDR3 contains 17 residues. V lost 4 bases to trimming and J lost 7 bases; unmatched junction nucleotides: 14. The sequence was collected from a man aged 45-65 years who received an inactivated influenza vaccine. Material: PBMCs from blood, obtained around 5 days after vaccination. The chain couples TRBV3-1 to TRBJ2-1; TRBD1 matches 9 bases. CDR3 loop: CASSRRGFGTGLNEQFF. In DNA, the CDR3 is TGTGCCAGCAGCCGACGGGGGTTCGGGACAGGGCTGAATGAGCAGTTCTTC.